The source of this T cell receptor (beta chain) is a study of blood T cell repertoires in COVID-19. Some clones are missing from TCRdb's copy, which holds only in-frame ones; the method was immunoSEQ multiplex PCR. Altogether about 58,000 clones are present, under 90% being singletons, with the ten largest covering under 5%. The TCR originated in a man aged 40-49 years with active COVID-19. Input material: peripheral blood.

The CDR3 sequence: CASSYGLNNEQFF. CDR3 nucleotides: TGTGCCAGCAGTTACGGGCTGAACAATGAGCAGTTCTTC. The V and J genes are TRBV6-5 and TRBJ2-1; D is unresolved. Germline V gives CDR1 MNHEY, CDR2 SVGAGI. The CDR3 is 13 residues long. Trimming took 2 bases from V and 5 from J, leaving 7 bases between them.